Presented here are 3 T cell receptor beta chains from one specimen sequenced in a study of blood T cell repertoires in COVID-19. Sequencing used immunoSEQ multiplex PCR; TCRdb keeps in-frame clones, though not all of them. The sample includes a few hundred thousand clones, around 87% of them seen just once. The sample comprised peripheral blood. All receptors derive from a woman aged 45-65 years who had recovered from COVID-19.

The gene calls are TRBV30 and TRBJ2-3, with D possibly matching TRBD1 (6 bases). The CDR3 consists of 14 residues. Germline V lookup: CDR1 GTSNPN, CDR2 SVGIG (reference sequence). The V end was cut by 0 bases, the J end by 2 bases, with 9 bases between. In nucleotides, the CDR3 is TGTGCCTGGAGTGTACAGGGTTTCACAGATACGCAGTATTTT. Translation: CAWSVQGFTDTQYF.

The chain has TRBV5-4 and TRBJ2-6; TRBD1 agrees at 7 bases. This CDR3 has 16 residues. J gave up 2 bases and V 3 bases, and 5 bases lay outside the gene matches. Germline lookup yields CDR1 SGHNT and CDR2 YYREEE (reference sequence). The chain's CDR3 is CASSSYRGAGANVLTF. The CDR3 nucleotides are TGTGCCAGCAGCTCATACAGGGGTGCTGGGGCCAACGTCCTGACTTTC.

This chain connects TRBV5-5 to TRBJ1-5, with D maybe TRBD1 (5 bases). There are 17 residues in the CDR3. Trimming pared 0 bases from V and 0 bases from J, leaving 13 bases between. CDR1 and CDR2 (germline): SGHKS, YYEKEE (reference sequence). Here the CDR3 DNA reads TGTGCCAGCAGCTTGGCCATGACAGTCTATAGCAATCAGCCCCAGCATTTT. It encodes CASSLAMTVYSNQPQHF.